Below, 20 T cell receptor beta chains from the same sample are listed, as sequenced in a study of T cell repertoires in cytomegalovirus infection. In TCRdb, the reads were re-called with MiXCR into one record per CDR3 protein. Of around 550,000 distinct CDR3 sequences in the sample, about 25% were seen once. Specimen: PBMCs. The receptors shown here come from a human donor in good health (CMV status not recorded). Some clones in this sample may be carry-over from other donors' samples.

This clonotype has only a few counts. The CDR3 DNA reads TGTGCCAGCAGCTTAGAGGTAGCGGCCACAGATACGCAGTATTTT. It yields the protein CASSLEVAATDTQYF. The chain combines TRBV7-9 with TRBJ2-3, with D tentatively TRBD2 (6 bases). This CDR3 comprises 15 residues. Germline CDR1 is SEHNR and CDR2 is FQNEAQ (reference sequence). V was shortened by 1 base and J by 2 bases, with 10 bases between the two germline ends.

This clonotype has ten or more counts. CDR3 nucleotides: TGTGCCAGCAGCAAGACTAGCGGGAGGGCCGGTACAGATACGCAGTATTTT. Its translation is CASSKTSGRAGTDTQYF. V gene TRBV7-2 combines with J gene TRBJ2-3, with 14 bases matching TRBD2. Unmatched junction bases numbered 7, after V lost 5 bases and J lost 3 bases. From germline, CDR1 is SGHTA and CDR2 FQGNSA. CDR3 size: 17 residues.

This chain connects TRBV6-2 or TRBV6-3 to TRBJ1-5, with unresolved D. This CDR3 is built from 13 residues. V lost 6 bases and J lost 9, with 15 bases in between. CDR1 MNHEY and CDR2 SVGEGT come from the germline V gene. The CDR3 loop is CASSPILSGPQHF. The CDR3, as DNA: TGTGCCAGCAGCCCTATCCTCTCGGGGCCCCAGCATTTT.

This clonotype was detected only a few times. The chain has TRBV19 and TRBJ1-5, with D uncertain. The CDR3 consists of 16 residues. The ends were cut back, 0 bases at V and 1 base at J, with 10 bases in the middle. Germline CDR1 LNHDA, CDR2 SQIVND (reference sequence). The CDR3 DNA is TGTGCCAGTAGTATAGATCCGGGTTTAAGCAATCAGCCCCAGCATTTT. Its protein product is CASSIDPGLSNQPQHF.

This chain links TRBV28 with TRBJ2-5, with 8 nucleotides matching TRBD1. There are 12 residues in the CDR3. Germline loops: CDR1 MDHEN, CDR2 SYDVKM. Losses at the gene ends were 5 bases for V and 8 bases for J; bases not matched to a gene: 4. This chain's CDR3 is CASSGQGLTQYF. CDR3 DNA sequence: TGTGCCAGCAGTGGACAGGGTCTCACCCAGTACTTC.

Concerning this clonotype: At one of its ends the junction is not consistent with the germline gene, which may arise from a read error. The rearrangement links TRBV10-2 to TRBJ1-5, with 9 bases lining up with TRBD1. The CDR3 has 15 amino acids. Germline V gene sequence: CDR1 WSHSY, CDR2 SAAADI. The chain's CDR3 is CAGSQTGGRNQPQHF. The CDR3 bases are TGCGCCGGCAGTCAGACAGGGGGACGGAATCAGCCCCAGCATTTT.

This clonotype was observed a handful of times. This chain connects TRBV28 to TRBJ1-1; possibly TRBD1 for D (5 bases). V dropped 6 bases and J dropped 11 bases, with 13 bases sitting between them. CDR3 length: 11 amino acids. The germline V gene has CDR1 MDHEN and CDR2 SYDVKM. CDR3 loop: CASSSGARAFF. The CDR3 region has the DNA TGTGCCAGCAGCTCTGGGGCGAGGGCTTTCTTT.

This clonotype appeared many times. The CDR3 is CASSQDPLAGNEQFF. The CDR3 DNA reads as TGCGCCAGCAGCCAAGATCCCCTAGCCGGGAATGAGCAGTTCTTC. The V gene is TRBV4-1, the J gene TRBJ2-1, with a tentative D call TRBD2 (5 bases). V lost 0 bases to trimming and J lost 7 bases, with 13 bases between them. The germline V gene encodes CDR1 MGHRA and CDR2 YSYEKL. This CDR3 region has 15 residues.

The sample holds many counts of this clonotype. V usage is TRBV7-2 and J usage is TRBJ2-3, with 11 bases that match TRBD2. This CDR3 comprises 18 residues. In germline, CDR1 is SGHTA, CDR2 FQGNSA. The V gene end was trimmed by 4 bases and the J gene end by 4 bases; junction bases not matched to a gene: 13. DNA for the CDR3: TGTGCCAGCAGCTCCCCAGAATTAGCGGGAGGGAGATCAGATACGCAGTATTTT. It codes for CASSSPELAGGRSDTQYF.

This clonotype was counted at least ten times. V is TRBV12-3 or TRBV12-4 and J is TRBJ1-5; D gene ambiguous. Trimming shortened V by 2 bases and J by 3 bases, and 5 bases separated the two germline ends. This CDR3 contains 13 residues. CDR3 protein: CASSLRSNQPQHF. The CDR3 DNA reads TGTGCCAGCAGTTTAAGATCCAATCAGCCCCAGCATTTT.

This clonotype occurred a few times. V usage is TRBV7-2 and J usage is TRBJ2-2; 8 bases align to TRBD2. Trimming took 4 bases from V and 7 from J; bases not matched to a gene: 11. The germline CDR1 and CDR2 sequences are SGHTA and FQGNSA. The CDR3 is 16 residues long. In DNA, the CDR3 is TGTGCCAGCAGCTCCCCCCCTACTAGCGGCATCGGGGAGCTGTTTTTT. The encoded protein is CASSSPPTSGIGELFF.

This clonotype occurred many times. The rearrangement links TRBV7-2 to TRBJ1-2; the D is unclear. This CDR3 is 15 amino acids long. Trimming shortened V by 6 bases and J by 2 bases, and 16 bases separated the two germline ends. Germline V gene lookup returns CDR1 SGHTA and CDR2 FQGNSA. CDR3 nucleotide sequence: TGTGCCAGCAGGCAAGGCAAGGGTTCAAACTATGGCTACACCTTC. Translating gives CASRQGKGSNYGYTF.

This clonotype was seen once. The gene calls are TRBV2 and TRBJ2-3; perhaps D is TRBD1 or TRBD2 (5 bases each). CDR3 length: 12 residues. CDR1 and CDR2 from the germline V gene are SNHLY and FYNNEI. V was cut by 6 bases and J by 6 bases, with 10 bases left in between. The CDR3 DNA follows: TGTGCCAGCAGAGGGACCGTGGATACGCAGTATTTT. It yields the protein CASRGTVDTQYF.

The chain uses TRBV6-1 and TRBJ2-3, with a possible D match to TRBD2 (5 bases). CDR1 MNHNS and CDR2 SASEGT come from the germline V gene. V was cut by 5 bases and J by 5 bases, with 11 bases left in between. This CDR3 spans 13 amino acids. CDR3 DNA: TGTGCCAGCAGTTATTGGGCGGGAGATACGCAGTATTTT. Translated: CASSYWAGDTQYF.

This chain uses TRBV19 with TRBJ2-3; 8 bases map to TRBD2. Looked up from germline, CDR1 is LNHDA and CDR2 is SQIVND (reference sequence). V lost 5 bases to trimming and J lost 2 bases; unmatched junction nucleotides: 15. The CDR3 contains 18 residues. The CDR3 DNA follows: TGTGCCAGTAGTTCCGGGATGGGGACTAGGCGCTCCACAGATACGCAGTATTTT. This translates into CASSSGMGTRRSTDTQYF.

This clonotype was detected only a few times. This chain uses TRBV4-3 with TRBJ2-4; perhaps TRBD2 as D (5 bases). With 1 base removed from V and 2 bases from J, the gap between germline ends came to 18 bases. CDR1 is LGHNA, CDR2 YSLEER, per germline. The CDR3 length is 18 residues. The chain's CDR3 is CASSQVSPGEWSKNIQYF. For the CDR3, the DNA is TGCGCCAGCAGCCAAGTATCCCCCGGGGAGTGGTCCAAAAACATTCAGTACTTC.

The V and J genes are TRBV7-2 and TRBJ2-1; 10 nucleotides match TRBD2. The V segment lost 5 bases and the J segment 8 bases; nucleotides outside the gene matches: 9. In germline, CDR1 is SGHTA, CDR2 FQGNSA. The CDR3 has 15 amino acids. The CDR3 nucleotides are TGTGCCAGCAGCGCTTCTAGCGGGAGTTACCATGAGCAGTTCTTC. Amino acid sequence: CASSASSGSYHEQFF. Drawing the rest from reference TRBV7-2 and TRBJ2-1, the complete variable domain is GAGVSQSPSNKVTEKGKDVELRCDPISGHTALYWYRQSLGQGLEFLIYFQGNSAPDKSGLPSDRFSAERTGGSVSTLTIQRTQQEDSAVYLCASSASSGSYHEQFFGPGTRLTVL.

V is TRBV7-6 and J is TRBJ2-1, with 10 bases lining up with TRBD2. Looked up from germline, CDR1 is SGHVS and CDR2 is FNYEAQ. The CDR3 spans 18 residues. The V and J ends lost 6 bases and 3 bases, in that order; junction bases with no gene match: 14. CDR3 region: CASRSSGSRPRIYNEQFF. The DNA for the CDR3 is TGTGCCAGCAGGTCTAGCGGGAGCCGCCCCCGGATCTACAATGAGCAGTTCTTC. Together with reference TRBV7-6 and TRBJ2-1, the CDR3 gives the full variable domain: GAGVSQSPRYKVTKRGQDVALRCDPISGHVSLYWYRQALGQGPEFLTYFNYEAQQDKSGLPNDRFSAERPEGSISTLTIQRTEQRDSAMYRCASRSSGSRPRIYNEQFFGPGTRLTVL.

This clonotype was found a few times. The V and J genes are TRBV30 and TRBJ2-3, with 7 bases identical to TRBD2. CDR1 and CDR2 (germline): GTSNPN, SVGIG (reference sequence). J was trimmed by 6 bases and V by 0 bases; bases with no gene match: 6. There are 14 residues in the CDR3. The CDR3 region is CAWSVGGSLDTQYF. Written as DNA, the CDR3 is TGTGCCTGGAGTGTAGGCGGGAGCCTGGATACGCAGTATTTT. Full variable domain (remainder filled in from reference TRBV30 and TRBJ2-3): SQTIHQWPATLVQPVGSPLSLECTVEGTSNPNLYWYRQAAGRGLQLLFYSVGIGQISSEVPQNLSASRPQDRQFILSSKKLLLSDSGFYLCAWSVGGSLDTQYFGPGTRLTVL.

CDR3 amino acids: CATSRATSGNNEQFF. In nucleotides, the CDR3 is TGTGCCACCAGCAGAGCGACTAGCGGAAACAATGAGCAGTTCTTC. V is TRBV15 and J is TRBJ2-1, with 9 bases fitting TRBD2. The length of the CDR3 is 15 residues. Germline V lookup: CDR1 LNHNV, CDR2 YYDKDF (reference sequence). Germline trimming cut 1 base from V and 5 bases from J; bases unmatched to any gene: 3.